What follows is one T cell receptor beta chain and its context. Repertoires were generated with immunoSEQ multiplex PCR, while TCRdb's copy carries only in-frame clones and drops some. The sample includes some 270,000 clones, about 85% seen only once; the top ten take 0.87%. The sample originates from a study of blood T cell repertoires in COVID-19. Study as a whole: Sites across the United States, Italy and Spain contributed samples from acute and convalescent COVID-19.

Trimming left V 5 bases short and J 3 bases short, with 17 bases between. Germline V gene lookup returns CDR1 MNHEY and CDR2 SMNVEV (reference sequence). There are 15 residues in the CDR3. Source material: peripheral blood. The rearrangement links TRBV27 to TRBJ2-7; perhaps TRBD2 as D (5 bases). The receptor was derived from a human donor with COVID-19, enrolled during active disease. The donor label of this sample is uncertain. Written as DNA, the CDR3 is TGTGCCAGCAGTCCCTCACGGACTTCGGGCTACGAGCAGTACTTC. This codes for CASSPSRTSGYEQYF.